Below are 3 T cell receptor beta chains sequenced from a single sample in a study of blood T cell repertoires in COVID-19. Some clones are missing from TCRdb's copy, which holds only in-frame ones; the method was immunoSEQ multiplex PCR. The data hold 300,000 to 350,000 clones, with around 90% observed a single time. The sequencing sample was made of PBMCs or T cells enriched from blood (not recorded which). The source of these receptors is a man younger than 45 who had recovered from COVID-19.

CDR3 DNA: TGTGCCAGCTCACCAATGGGGACAGAACGTGAAGCTTTCTTT. Amino acid sequence: CASSPMGTEREAFF. This chain connects TRBV18 to TRBJ1-1; 7 bases are a match to TRBD1. The CDR3 sequence is 14 residues long. The germline CDR1 and CDR2 sequences are KGHSH and LQKENI. J was trimmed by 7 bases and V by 2 bases; bases with no gene match: 7.

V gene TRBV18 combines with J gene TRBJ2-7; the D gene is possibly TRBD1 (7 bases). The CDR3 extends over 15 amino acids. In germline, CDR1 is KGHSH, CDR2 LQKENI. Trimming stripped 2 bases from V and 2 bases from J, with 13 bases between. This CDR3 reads CASSPGGGPTYEQYF. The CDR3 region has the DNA TGTGCCAGCTCACCAGGAGGGGGCCCAACCTACGAGCAGTACTTC.

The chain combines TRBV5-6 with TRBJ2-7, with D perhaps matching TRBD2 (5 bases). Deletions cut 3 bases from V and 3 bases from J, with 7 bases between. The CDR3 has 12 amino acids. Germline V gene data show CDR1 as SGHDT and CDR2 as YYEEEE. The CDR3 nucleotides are TGTGCCAGCAGCTCCGGGGACTACGAGCAGTACTTC. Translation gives CASSSGDYEQYF.